Given below is one T cell receptor beta chain in context. The antigen remains unidentified. Trimming stripped 3 bases from V and 5 bases from J, with 10 bases between. The length of the CDR3 is 13 residues. The use of a sample-barcoded 5' primer and a J-beta primer mix characterized a second PCR of about 6 to 11 cycles. TCRdb fed the 5' RACE reads into MiXCR, producing one record per CDR3 protein. The sample includes around 710,000 distinct CDR3 sequences, approximately 43% of them seen just once. The sample is drawn from a study of blood T cells in healthy people across ages. General study points: When set beside aged donors, long-lived donors presented more naive CD4+ cells and higher diversity.

The chain carries TRBV12-3 or TRBV12-4 and TRBJ1-1; the D is unclear. This sequence was found in a woman aged 60-75 years in good health. The sample taken for sequencing was blood. CDR3 amino acids: CASSFWEGTEAFF. The DNA of the CDR3 is TGTGCCAGCAGTTTTTGGGAAGGAACTGAAGCTTTCTTT.